Listed below are T cell receptor beta chains from one sample, sequenced in a study of Tregs in tolerant kidney transplant recipients. TCRdb's table, derived via immunoSEQ multiplex PCR, lists solely in-frame clones and lacks some. The sample gives about 94,000 clones, roughly 93% of which show up once; 0.46% is in the top ten. Sequenced here: CD4+ T cells from blood, sampled before the transplant. All receptors derive from a human donor who received a combined kidney and bone marrow transplant. CDR3s include the opening cysteine and the closing phenylalanine or tryptophan. Fields, in order: J gene, clone size, D gene, V gene, CDR3 DNA, CDR3 protein. A D gene is named only where the DNA matches it firmly. Clone size is not always given. Where it is, it says once, few, many or a class for expanded clones.

J gene: TRBJ2-5
clone size: once
D gene: TRBD2
V gene: TRBV30
CDR3 DNA: TGTGCCTGGAGTGACTTGACTGGGGGGGTTGGGGAGACCCAGTACTTC
CDR3 protein: CAWSDLTGGVGETQYF

J gene: TRBJ1-2
clone size: -
D gene: TRBD1
V gene: TRBV14
CDR3 DNA: TGTGCCAGCAGCCAAGCAATGGCAGGGGGTGGCTACACCTTC
CDR3 protein: CASSQAMAGGGYTF

J gene: TRBJ1-6
clone size: once
D gene: -
V gene: TRBV19
CDR3 DNA: TGTGCCAACCCCTCTTGCCGGAGGACCCAAAAAAGGACCTATAATTCACCCCTCCACTTT
CDR3 protein: CANPSCRRTQKRTYNSPLHF

J gene: TRBJ2-7
clone size: -
D gene: TRBD1
V gene: TRBV7-9
CDR3 DNA: TGTGCCAGCAGCCAGGGGACAGTGTACGAGCAGTACTTC
CDR3 protein: CASSQGTVYEQYF

J gene: TRBJ2-5
clone size: -
D gene: TRBD2
V gene: TRBV5-1
CDR3 DNA: TGCGCCAGCTTTCTGGGACTAGCGGGAGGAGAAGAGACCCAGTACTTC
CDR3 protein: CASFLGLAGGEETQYF

J gene: TRBJ1-2
clone size: -
D gene: -
V gene: TRBV12-5
CDR3 DNA: TGTGCTAGTGGCCGGGGGTTCGGGGATAACTATGGCTACACCTTC
CDR3 protein: CASGRGFGDNYGYTF

J gene: TRBJ1-2
clone size: -
D gene: -
V gene: TRBV4-2
CDR3 DNA: TGTGCCAGCAGCATGGGGGGAGAGGTCACCCAGGGCTACACCTTC
CDR3 protein: CASSMGGEVTQGYTF

J gene: TRBJ2-3
clone size: -
D gene: -
V gene: TRBV7-2
CDR3 DNA: TGTGCCAGCAGCTTAGGGGGCGGTCACGATACGCAGTATTTT
CDR3 protein: CASSLGGGHDTQYF

J gene: TRBJ2-2
clone size: -
D gene: -
V gene: TRBV7-2
CDR3 DNA: TGTGCCAGCAGCTTAGGCAGGGTCCCCGGGGAGCTGTTTTTT
CDR3 protein: CASSLGRVPGELFF

J gene: TRBJ2-7
clone size: once
D gene: TRBD2
V gene: TRBV6-1
CDR3 DNA: TGTGCCAGCAGTGATAGACTAGCGGGGACCTACGAGCAGTACTTC
CDR3 protein: CASSDRLAGTYEQYF

J gene: TRBJ2-1
clone size: few
D gene: -
V gene: TRBV14
CDR3 DNA: TGTGCCAGCAGCCCAGAATGGGGCCTTTACAATGAGCAGTTCTTC
CDR3 protein: CASSPEWGLYNEQFF

J gene: TRBJ1-4
clone size: -
D gene: -
V gene: TRBV4-2
CDR3 DNA: TGTGCCAGCAGCCAAGCTCTACCGGGGCGGGGTGAAAAACTGTTTTTT
CDR3 protein: CASSQALPGRGEKLFF

J gene: TRBJ2-7
clone size: -
D gene: -
V gene: TRBV7-2
CDR3 DNA: TGTGCCAGCAGCTATAATGGCCTAGGACAGAGTTACGAGCAGTACTTC
CDR3 protein: CASSYNGLGQSYEQYF

J gene: TRBJ1-6
clone size: -
D gene: -
V gene: TRBV25-1
CDR3 DNA: TGTGCCAGCAGTGACCCACAAACGTATAATTCCCCCCTCCACTTT
CDR3 protein: CASSDPQTYNSPLHF

J gene: TRBJ1-1
clone size: -
D gene: TRBD1
V gene: TRBV27
CDR3 DNA: TGTGCCAGCAGTCAGCGGACAGGGCCGGGCACTGAAGCTTTCTTT
CDR3 protein: CASSQRTGPGTEAFF

J gene: TRBJ2-7
clone size: -
D gene: -
V gene: TRBV6-1
CDR3 DNA: TGTGCCAGCAGTGAAGCGCTCTTCCAGGGCTCCTACGAGCAGTACTTC
CDR3 protein: CASSEALFQGSYEQYF

J gene: TRBJ2-2
clone size: -
D gene: TRBD2
V gene: TRBV2
CDR3 DNA: TGTGCCAGCAGTGAACGGGAGGGCCGGGAGCTGTTTTTT
CDR3 protein: CASSEREGRELFF

J gene: TRBJ1-2
clone size: -
D gene: TRBD1
V gene: TRBV4-2
CDR3 DNA: TGTGCCAGCAGCCAGGGATCGGGACAGGGCTTTGGCTACACCTTC
CDR3 protein: CASSQGSGQGFGYTF

J gene: TRBJ2-7
clone size: -
D gene: TRBD1
V gene: TRBV5-1
CDR3 DNA: TGCGCCAGCAGCTCGACCTGGGGCAGGGGGCGGGTCGAGCAGTACTTC
CDR3 protein: CASSSTWGRGRVEQYF

J gene: TRBJ1-4
clone size: -
D gene: TRBD1
V gene: TRBV5-1
CDR3 DNA: TGCGCCAGCAGCCGGGACAGGTCAAATGAAAAACTGTTTTTT
CDR3 protein: CASSRDRSNEKLFF

J gene: TRBJ1-2
clone size: -
D gene: TRBD1
V gene: TRBV18
CDR3 DNA: TGTGCCAGCTCACCATGGACAGGGGTCCCCCCTAACTATGGCTACACCTTC
CDR3 protein: CASSPWTGVPPNYGYTF

J gene: TRBJ2-2
clone size: -
D gene: -
V gene: TRBV7-2
CDR3 DNA: TGTGCCAGCAGCTTAAATCCGGGACACGGCACCGGGGAGCTGTTTTTT
CDR3 protein: CASSLNPGHGTGELFF

J gene: TRBJ2-3
clone size: -
D gene: TRBD1
V gene: TRBV19
CDR3 DNA: TGTGCCAGCCGGGACAGGAGTAGCACAGATACGCAGTATTTT
CDR3 protein: CASRDRSSTDTQYF

J gene: TRBJ1-1
clone size: once
D gene: -
V gene: TRBV20-1
CDR3 DNA: TGCAGTGTCGATGCGGGCGAAGCTTTCTTT
CDR3 protein: CSVDAGEAFF

J gene: TRBJ1-2
clone size: -
D gene: TRBD1
V gene: TRBV4-2
CDR3 DNA: TGTGCCAGCAGCCAAGGCATCGGGCAGGGGGCTTTGACCTTC
CDR3 protein: CASSQGIGQGALTF

J gene: TRBJ2-7
clone size: -
D gene: -
V gene: TRBV19
CDR3 DNA: TGTGCCAGTAGTATTAATCACAGGGCATACTACGAGCAGTACTTC
CDR3 protein: CASSINHRAYYEQYF

J gene: TRBJ1-4
clone size: -
D gene: -
V gene: TRBV5-1
CDR3 DNA: TGCGCCAGCAGCTTATCAGGGGTCGCTAATGAAAAACTGTTTTTT
CDR3 protein: CASSLSGVANEKLFF

J gene: TRBJ2-5
clone size: -
D gene: TRBD1
V gene: TRBV5-1
CDR3 DNA: TGCGCCAGCAGCTGGGGAGGGACAGGGAGGCAAGAGACCCAGTACTTC
CDR3 protein: CASSWGGTGRQETQYF

J gene: TRBJ1-1
clone size: few
D gene: -
V gene: TRBV7-3
CDR3 DNA: TGTGCCAGCAGCCCCCCGGGTGGCACTGAAGCTTTCTTT
CDR3 protein: CASSPPGGTEAFF

J gene: TRBJ2-7
clone size: few
D gene: -
V gene: TRBV15
CDR3 DNA: TGTGCCACCAGTCGAGACAAGTCCTACGAGCAGTACTTC
CDR3 protein: CATSRDKSYEQYF

J gene: TRBJ1-6
clone size: -
D gene: TRBD1
V gene: TRBV11-3
CDR3 DNA: TGTGCCAGCAGCCCGGCCGGGACAGGGAATTCACCCCTCCACTTT
CDR3 protein: CASSPAGTGNSPLHF

J gene: TRBJ1-1
clone size: once
D gene: TRBD1
V gene: TRBV5-1
CDR3 DNA: TGCGCCAGCACCGGGACAGGGAACACTGAAGCTTTCTTT
CDR3 protein: CASTGTGNTEAFF

J gene: TRBJ2-5
clone size: -
D gene: -
V gene: TRBV7-3
CDR3 DNA: TGTGCCAGCAGCTTAAGGGGGCGGAGTGGGCTTAGAGAGACCCAGTACTTC
CDR3 protein: CASSLRGRSGLRETQYF

J gene: TRBJ2-1
clone size: -
D gene: TRBD1
V gene: TRBV6-4
CDR3 DNA: TGTGCCAGCAGTGCGGACAGGGGCAATGAGCAGTTCTTC
CDR3 protein: CASSADRGNEQFF

J gene: TRBJ1-2
clone size: -
D gene: TRBD1
V gene: TRBV10-3
CDR3 DNA: TGTGCCATCCGGGACAGGGGGGATTCGGGCTACACCTTC
CDR3 protein: CAIRDRGDSGYTF

J gene: TRBJ2-2
clone size: once
D gene: TRBD1
V gene: TRBV2
CDR3 DNA: TGTGCTAGCAGGGAAGACAGGGTGGACACCGGGGAGCTGTTTTTT
CDR3 protein: CASREDRVDTGELFF

J gene: TRBJ1-2
clone size: few
D gene: TRBD1
V gene: TRBV7-9
CDR3 DNA: TGTGCCAGCAGCCCGGGACAGGGGGCGTACTATGGCTACACCTTC
CDR3 protein: CASSPGQGAYYGYTF

J gene: TRBJ2-7
clone size: -
D gene: TRBD2
V gene: TRBV9
CDR3 DNA: TGTGCCAGCAGCGTAGGGCCAGCGGGAGTTTTCGAGCAGTACTTC
CDR3 protein: CASSVGPAGVFEQYF

J gene: TRBJ1-1
clone size: once
D gene: TRBD1
V gene: TRBV4-3
CDR3 DNA: TGCGCCAGCAGCCACCGGGACAGGCCGAACACTGAAGCTTTCTTT
CDR3 protein: CASSHRDRPNTEAFF

J gene: TRBJ2-7
clone size: -
D gene: TRBD2
V gene: TRBV9
CDR3 DNA: TGTGCCAGCAGCGTAGGCCTAGCGGGGAGCTCGGCGGGCGCCTACGAGCAGTACTTC
CDR3 protein: CASSVGLAGSSAGAYEQYF

J gene: TRBJ1-1
clone size: -
D gene: -
V gene: TRBV5-8
CDR3 DNA: TGTGCCAGCAGCTCGGGACTGATGAACACTGAAGCTTTCTTT
CDR3 protein: CASSSGLMNTEAFF

J gene: TRBJ2-3
clone size: -
D gene: TRBD1
V gene: TRBV9
CDR3 DNA: TGTGCCAGCAGCGTCCAACAGGGGAGCACAGATACGCAGTATTTT
CDR3 protein: CASSVQQGSTDTQYF

J gene: TRBJ1-1
clone size: -
D gene: -
V gene: TRBV10-2
CDR3 DNA: TGCGCCAGCATATACCCCGGTGCAAGCACTGAAGCTTTCTTT
CDR3 protein: CASIYPGASTEAFF